The rows below give T cell receptor beta chains drawn from one sample of a study of healthy donors' naive CD4 and CD8 T cells. A single record per CDR3 protein comes from TCRdb applying MiXCR to the reads. The sample has approximately 180,000 distinct CDR3 sequences; 74% are singletons. The sample comprised naive CD4+ and CD8+ T cells sorted from blood, pooled from several donors. The receptors here all came from a pool of human donors in good health; the sample pools cells from several healthy donors. The CDR3 runs from the conserved cysteine through the conserved F or W. The D gene is left open where the match is weak. Size is omitted from some rows. Given values are once, few, many or a class for expanded clones.

NA | NA | TRBJ1-1 | TRBV19 | TGTGCCAGTAGCTCCCGGGGCGTACACGTGAACACTGAAGCTTTCTTT | CASSSRGVHVNTEAFF
TRBD2 | NA | TRBJ2-7 | TRBV5-1 | TGCGCCAGCAGCTTGTCTGGAGCGGGAGGAAGGTACGAGCAGTACTTC | CASSLSGAGGRYEQYF
NA | NA | TRBJ2-1 | TRBV19 | TGTGCCAGTAGTATAGGTTTCGTTCTTAGTGGGATCAATGAGCAGTTCTTC | CASSIGFVLSGINEQFF
TRBD1 | NA | TRBJ2-2 | TRBV11-2 | TGTGCCAGCAACCGTGCCGGGACAGCTAACACCGGGGAGCTGTTTTTT | CASNRAGTANTGELFF
NA | NA | TRBJ2-7 | TRBV27 | TGTGCCAGCAGTGCCAGGGGCTACGAGCAGTACTTC | CASSARGYEQYF
TRBD2 | NA | TRBJ2-1 | TRBV28 | TGTGCCAGCAGTTATAGCGGGAGGGCCGTCAATGAGCAGTTCTTC | CASSYSGRAVNEQFF
TRBD1 | NA | TRBJ2-7 | TRBV19 | TGTGCCAGTAGCCTAGACAGGGGCAGTCTCTACGAGCAGTACTTC | CASSLDRGSLYEQYF
TRBD2 | NA | TRBJ2-1 | TRBV6-5 | TGTGCCAGCAGTTACTCGGTCAGCGGGGCGGAGGAAGATGAGCAGTTCTTC | CASSYSVSGAEEDEQFF
NA | once | TRBJ2-1 | TRBV19 | TGTGCCAGTAGGAAACCGGCCTACAATGAGCAGTTCTTC | CASRKPAYNEQFF
NA | NA | TRBJ2-1 | TRBV15 | TGTGCCACCAGCAGGGGTCTTGGGTATGAGCAGTTCTTC | CATSRGLGYEQFF
NA | NA | TRBJ2-3 | TRBV5-1 | TGCGCCAGCAGCTTGGGGGGCACCCGGGGCACAGATACGCAGTATTTT | CASSLGGTRGTDTQYF
NA | few | TRBJ1-1 | TRBV29-1 | TGCAGCGCCGAGGAGATGGGGGCGAACACTGAAGCTTTCTTT | CSAEEMGANTEAFF
NA | NA | TRBJ2-7 | TRBV29-1 | TGCAGCGTTGAGGGCGACTCCTACGAGCAGTACTTC | CSVEGDSYEQYF
TRBD2 | NA | TRBJ2-7 | TRBV20-1 | TGCAGTGCTAGAGATGAGTCAGCGGGGTACTACGAGCAGTACTTC | CSARDESAGYYEQYF
NA | NA | TRBJ1-1 | TRBV27 | TGTGCCAGCAGGGTCAGTGGGACGGCCAACACTGAAGCTTTCTTT | CASRVSGTANTEAFF
NA | few | TRBJ2-5 | TRBV29-1 | TGCAGCGGCTGGACCGGGGTTGGAGAGACCCAGTACTTC | CSGWTGVGETQYF
TRBD1 | NA | TRBJ2-1 | TRBV29-1 | TGCAGCGTTGGGAGGGGGATAGGACAGGGGAGACATGAGCAGTTCTTC | CSVGRGIGQGRHEQFF
TRBD2 | NA | TRBJ2-3 | TRBV6-5 | TGTGCCAGCGGGGAGCGGGGTAGCACAGATACGCAGTATTTT | CASGERGSTDTQYF
NA | once | TRBJ2-1 | TRBV10-3 | TGTGCCATCAGCGGCGAGGAGCCCCAATATCGATATGAGCAGTTCTTC | CAISGEEPQYRYEQFF
TRBD1 | NA | TRBJ2-1 | TRBV27 | TGTGCCAGCAGTGTCTCGGGACAGGGGGGAAATGAGCAGTTCTTC | CASSVSGQGGNEQFF
TRBD2 | NA | TRBJ2-3 | TRBV19 | TGTGCCAGTAGTTTTCACGCACTAGCGGAGCGCACAGATACGCAGTATTTT | CASSFHALAERTDTQYF
TRBD1 | NA | TRBJ1-5 | TRBV6-1 | TGTGCCAGCAGCTTCCAGACAGGGGCCAGACAGCCCCAGCATTTT | CASSFQTGARQPQHF